The rows below give T cell receptor beta chains drawn from one sample of a study of vaccination and CD4 T cells after COVID-19. Using its own MiXCR run on the PCR reads, TCRdb lists one record per CDR3 protein. The data show over 14,000 distinct CDR3 sequences, more than 40% seen once. These receptors have no known antigen. The sequencing input was CD4+ T cells from blood, cultured in vitro. Receptors were obtained from a human donor who had recovered from COVID-19. Each CDR3 is given with its conserved first and last residue. D genes are given only for firm matches. Some rows mark clone size as missing; the rest say once, few, many or name a class of expanded clone.

TRBV5-1	-	TRBJ2-5	13	-	CASRRSTEETQYF	TGCGCCAGCAGAAGATCGACAGAAGAGACCCAGTACTTC
TRBV20-1	TRBD1	TRBJ1-6	15	-	CSARTRGQGGSPLHF	TGCAGTGCTAGAACCAGGGGGCAGGGCGGTTCACCCCTCCACTTT
TRBV29-1	-	TRBJ1-1	13	-	CSVRLTGHHGAFF	TGCAGCGTTAGGCTAACGGGACACCACGGAGCTTTCTTT
TRBV7-6	TRBD2	TRBJ2-1	15	-	CASSLRTSGYNEQFF	TGTGCCAGCAGCTTGCGGACTAGCGGATACAATGAGCAGTTCTTC
TRBV7-2	-	TRBJ2-2	19	-	CASSFLRPLRRKNTGELFF	TGTGCCAGCAGCTTCTTACGACCCCTTCGCAGGAAGAACACCGGGGAGCTGTTTTTT
TRBV19	TRBD1	TRBJ1-1	16	-	CASTNTGEGMNTEAFF	TGTGCCAGTACTAACACAGGGGAGGGCATGAACACTGAAGCTTTCTTT
TRBV19	-	TRBJ2-5	15	-	CASSGSAALEETQYF	TGTGCCAGTAGTGGCTCGGCAGCCCTAGAAGAGACCCAGTACTTC
TRBV7-8	-	TRBJ2-5	16	-	CASRISRATVRETQYF	TGTGCCAGCAGGATTAGTAGGGCGACAGTTCGCGAGACCCAGTACTTC
TRBV20-1	TRBD2	TRBJ2-2	18	few	CSARAGLAGYTNTGELFF	TGCAGTGCTAGAGCGGGACTAGCGGGATACACCAACACCGGGGAGCTGTTTTTT
TRBV28	-	TRBJ2-7	13	-	CASSRGADYEQYF	TGTGCCAGCAGCCGGGGCGCTGACTACGAGCAGTACTTC
TRBV27	-	TRBJ2-7	13	-	CASSLRQRYEQYF	TGTGCCAGCAGTTTGAGACAGCGTTACGAGCAGTACTTC
TRBV20-1	TRBD2	TRBJ2-1	14	once	CSARDPLAGDEQFF	TGCAGTGCTAGAGATCCCCTAGCGGGCGATGAGCAGTTCTTC
TRBV15	TRBD2	TRBJ2-7	17	few	CATSSFLASGMNYEQYF	TGTGCCACCAGCAGTTTCTTGGCTAGCGGGATGAACTACGAGCAGTACTTC
TRBV30	-	TRBJ1-5	14	few	CAWSAGWEGQPQHF	TGTGCCTGGAGTGCAGGGTGGGAGGGTCAGCCCCAGCATTTT
TRBV20-1	-	TRBJ2-1	14	-	CSARGASAYNEQFF	TGCAGTGCTAGAGGCGCTAGCGCCTACAATGAGCAGTTCTTC
TRBV20-1	TRBD1	TRBJ1-2	13	-	CSAMGQSFYGYTF	TGCAGTGCTATGGGACAGAGTTTTTATGGCTACACCTTC
TRBV7-2	-	TRBJ2-3	14	-	CASSLVLSPDTQYF	TGTGCCAGCAGCTTAGTGCTAAGCCCAGATACGCAGTATTTT
TRBV6-1	-	TRBJ2-5	12	-	CASSPAMETQYF	TGTGCCAGCAGCCCAGCCATGGAGACCCAGTACTTC
TRBV19	-	TRBJ2-7	13	few	CASSSLDSHEQYF	TGTGCCAGTAGTTCCCTTGACTCTCACGAGCAGTACTTC
TRBV29-1	TRBD1	TRBJ2-2	14	-	CSVGQGTWTGELFF	TGCAGCGTGGGACAGGGGACATGGACCGGGGAGCTGTTTTTT
TRBV6-1	-	TRBJ2-3	17	large	CASSEARLAISTDTQYF	TGTGCCAGCAGTGAAGCGAGGCTAGCTATTAGCACAGATACGCAGTATTTT
TRBV28	-	TRBJ1-5	14	-	CASIPGGYNQPQHF	TGTGCCAGCATCCCCGGGGGCTACAATCAGCCCCAGCATTTT
TRBV7-2	TRBD2	TRBJ2-7	13	-	CASSLVRGGEQYF	TGTGCCAGCAGCTTAGTTCGCGGGGGCGAGCAGTACTTC
TRBV7-2	TRBD2	TRBJ2-5	17	-	CASTPIGRDPLDRTQYF	TGTGCCAGCACCCCTATCGGGAGGGACCCCTTGGACCGGACCCAGTACTTC
TRBV27	TRBD1	TRBJ2-3	15	-	CASRTGTGPTNTQYF	TGTGCCAGCAGAACCGGGACAGGTCCGACGAATACGCAGTATTTT
TRBV20-1	-	TRBJ2-2	13	-	CSASWVTTGELFF	TGCAGTGCTAGTTGGGTGACCACCGGGGAGCTGTTTTTT
TRBV12-3/TRBV12-4	-	TRBJ1-2	12	-	CASSSHNYGYTF	TGTGCCAGCAGTTCCCACAACTATGGCTACACCTTC
TRBV20-1	-	TRBJ1-5	16	few	CSARDGGGWSNQPQHF	TGCAGTGCTAGAGACGGTGGGGGGTGGAGCAATCAGCCCCAGCATTTT
TRBV5-8	TRBD1	TRBJ1-2	14	few	CASSWDTGGSSYTF	TGTGCCAGCAGCTGGGATACAGGGGGCTCGAGCTACACCTTC
TRBV2	TRBD1	TRBJ2-3	11	-	CASRTGDPQYF	TGTGCCAGCAGGACAGGGGATCCGCAGTATTTT
TRBV6-1	-	TRBJ1-1	12	-	CASGPPGTEAFF	TGTGCCAGCGGCCCCCCCGGAACTGAAGCTTTCTTT
TRBV20-1	TRBD2	TRBJ2-5	16	once	CSARPPGLAFGETQYF	TGCAGTGCTAGACCTCCGGGACTAGCGTTTGGGGAGACCCAGTACTTC
TRBV19	-	TRBJ1-5	13	few	CASSIDGEKPQHF	TGTGCCAGTAGTATAGACGGGGAGAAGCCCCAGCATTTT
TRBV18	-	TRBJ1-2	13	-	CASSPQNSYGYTF	TGTGCCAGCTCACCGCAGAATTCCTATGGCTACACCTTC
TRBV20-1	TRBD2	TRBJ2-1	16	-	CSASRLAASSYNEQFF	TGCAGTGCTTCTCGACTAGCGGCTAGCTCCTACAATGAGCAGTTCTTC
TRBV28	-	TRBJ1-5	12	once	CASSSVGQPQHF	TGTGCCAGCAGTTCCGTTGGTCAGCCCCAGCATTTT
TRBV28	-	TRBJ2-4	12	-	CASNVPPGIQYF	TGTGCCAGCAATGTCCCCCCGGGGATTCAGTACTTC
TRBV28	-	TRBJ2-3	13	-	CASSLAGIDTQYF	TGTGCCAGCAGTTTGGCAGGGATAGATACGCAGTATTTT
TRBV6-2/TRBV6-3	TRBD2	TRBJ2-1	15	-	CASSYRREGSDEQFF	TGTGCCAGCAGTTATCGGCGGGAGGGCTCGGATGAGCAGTTCTTC
TRBV2	TRBD1	TRBJ1-1	14	-	CASIQGGGSTEAFF	TGTGCCAGCATCCAAGGGGGCGGGTCCACTGAAGCTTTCTTT
TRBV12-3/TRBV12-4	-	TRBJ2-5	13	-	CASRALGGETQYF	TGTGCCAGCAGGGCTCTAGGGGGTGAGACCCAGTACTTC
TRBV6-1	-	TRBJ1-5	13	few	CATQGSRNQPQHF	TGTGCCACGCAGGGGTCTCGCAATCAGCCCCAGCATTTT
TRBV12-3/TRBV12-4	-	TRBJ2-3	14	-	CASSFSSSTDTQYF	TGTGCCAGCAGCTTTTCCAGTAGCACAGATACGCAGTATTTT
TRBV7-9	TRBD2	TRBJ2-1	19	-	CASSLGLAGGLRSYNEQFF	TGTGCCAGCAGCTTGGGACTAGCGGGAGGATTAAGGTCCTACAATGAGCAGTTCTTC
TRBV19	-	TRBJ1-1	12	-	CASSIENTEAFF	TGTGCCAGTAGTATAGAGAACACTGAAGCTTTCTTT
TRBV6-1	-	TRBJ2-1	15	-	CASSTGTSLYNEQFF	TGTGCCAGCAGTACCGGGACGTCGCTCTACAATGAGCAGTTCTTC
TRBV7-2	TRBD2	TRBJ2-1	14	-	CASSLDWGGRAQFF	TGTGCCAGCAGCTTAGACTGGGGCGGGAGGGCGCAGTTCTTC
TRBV2	-	TRBJ2-5	15	once	CASSEDRNSRETQYF	TGTGCCAGCAGTGAAGACCGGAACTCGAGAGAGACCCAGTACTTC